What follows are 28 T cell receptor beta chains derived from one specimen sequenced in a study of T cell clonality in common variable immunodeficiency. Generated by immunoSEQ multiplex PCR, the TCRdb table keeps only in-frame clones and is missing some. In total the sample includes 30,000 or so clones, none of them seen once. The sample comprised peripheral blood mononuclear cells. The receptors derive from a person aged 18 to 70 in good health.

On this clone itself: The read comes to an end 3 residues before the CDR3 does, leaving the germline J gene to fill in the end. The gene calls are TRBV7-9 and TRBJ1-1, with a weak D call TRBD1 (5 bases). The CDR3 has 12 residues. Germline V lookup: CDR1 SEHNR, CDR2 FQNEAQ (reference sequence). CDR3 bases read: TGTGCCAGCAGCACCGGGACTAGCGGA. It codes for CASSTGTSG. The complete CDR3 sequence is CASSTGTSGAFF.

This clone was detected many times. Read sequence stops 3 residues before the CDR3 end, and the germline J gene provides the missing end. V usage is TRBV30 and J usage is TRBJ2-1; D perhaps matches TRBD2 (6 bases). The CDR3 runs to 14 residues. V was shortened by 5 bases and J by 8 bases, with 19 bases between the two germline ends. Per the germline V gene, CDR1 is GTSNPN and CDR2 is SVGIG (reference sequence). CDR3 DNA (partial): TGTGCCTGGCGGGGGACTCCCCTTGGGTATGAG. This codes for CAWRGTPLGYE. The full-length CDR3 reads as CAWRGTPLGYEQFF.

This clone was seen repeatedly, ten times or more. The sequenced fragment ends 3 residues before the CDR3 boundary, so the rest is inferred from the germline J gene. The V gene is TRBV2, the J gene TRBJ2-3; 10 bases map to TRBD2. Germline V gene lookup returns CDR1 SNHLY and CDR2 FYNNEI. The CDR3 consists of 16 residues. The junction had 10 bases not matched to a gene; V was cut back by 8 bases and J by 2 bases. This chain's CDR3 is CASLAPAGGVTDTQYF. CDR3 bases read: TGTGCCAGCCTAGCCCCAGCGGGAGGGGTCACAGATACG.

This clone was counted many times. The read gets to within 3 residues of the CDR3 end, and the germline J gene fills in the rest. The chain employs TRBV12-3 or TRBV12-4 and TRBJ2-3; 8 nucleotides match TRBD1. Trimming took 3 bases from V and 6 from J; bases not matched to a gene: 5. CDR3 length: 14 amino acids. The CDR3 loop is CASSLGQVKDTQYF. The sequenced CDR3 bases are TGTGCCAGCAGTTTGGGACAGGTTAAGGATACG.

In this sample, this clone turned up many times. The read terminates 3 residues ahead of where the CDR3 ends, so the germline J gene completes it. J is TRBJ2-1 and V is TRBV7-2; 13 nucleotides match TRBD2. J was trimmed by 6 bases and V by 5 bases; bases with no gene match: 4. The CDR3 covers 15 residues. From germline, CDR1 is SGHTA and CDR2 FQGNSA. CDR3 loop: CASSATSGRANEQFF. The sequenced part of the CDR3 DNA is TGTGCCAGCAGCGCAACTAGCGGGAGGGCCAATGAG.

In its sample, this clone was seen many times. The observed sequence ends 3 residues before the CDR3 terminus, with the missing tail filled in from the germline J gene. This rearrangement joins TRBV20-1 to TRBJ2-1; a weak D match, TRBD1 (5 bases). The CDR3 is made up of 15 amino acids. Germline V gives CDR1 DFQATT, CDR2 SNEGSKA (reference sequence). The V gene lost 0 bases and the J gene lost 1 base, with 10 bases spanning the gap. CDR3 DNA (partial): TGCAGTGCTAGAGATCCGGCAGGGTCCTACAATGAG. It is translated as CSARDPAGSYNE. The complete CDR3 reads CSARDPAGSYNEQFF.

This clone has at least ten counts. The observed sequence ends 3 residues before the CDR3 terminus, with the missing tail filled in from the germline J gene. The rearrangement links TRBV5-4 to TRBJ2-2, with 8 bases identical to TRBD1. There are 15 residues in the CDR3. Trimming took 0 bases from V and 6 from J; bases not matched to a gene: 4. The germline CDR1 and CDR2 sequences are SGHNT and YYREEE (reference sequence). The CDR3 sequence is CASSLGQGMPGELFF. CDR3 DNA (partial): TGTGCCAGCAGCTTGGGACAGGGGATGCCCGGGGAG.

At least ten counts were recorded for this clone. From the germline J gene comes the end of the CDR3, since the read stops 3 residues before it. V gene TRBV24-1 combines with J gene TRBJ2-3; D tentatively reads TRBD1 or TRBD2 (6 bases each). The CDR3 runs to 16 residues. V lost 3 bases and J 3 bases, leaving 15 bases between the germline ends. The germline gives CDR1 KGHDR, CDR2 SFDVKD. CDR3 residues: CATSDATGRRTDTQYF. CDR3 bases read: TGTGCCACCAGTGATGCTACAGGGAGGCGGACAGATACG.

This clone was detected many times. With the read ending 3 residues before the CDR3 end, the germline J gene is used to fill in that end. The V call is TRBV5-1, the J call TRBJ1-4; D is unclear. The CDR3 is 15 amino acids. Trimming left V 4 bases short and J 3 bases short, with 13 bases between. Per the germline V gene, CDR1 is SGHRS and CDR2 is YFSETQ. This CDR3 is CASSPRAGANEKLFF. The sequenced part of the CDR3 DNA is TGCGCCAGCAGCCCCCGGGCCGGGGCTAATGAAAAA.

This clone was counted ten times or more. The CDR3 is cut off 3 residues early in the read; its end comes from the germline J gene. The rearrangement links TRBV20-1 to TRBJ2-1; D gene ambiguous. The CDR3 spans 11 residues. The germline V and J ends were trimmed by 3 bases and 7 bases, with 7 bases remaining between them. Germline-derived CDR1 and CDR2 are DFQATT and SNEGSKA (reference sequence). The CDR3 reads CSARRFNEQFF. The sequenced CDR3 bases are TGCAGTGCTAGGAGGTTTAATGAG.

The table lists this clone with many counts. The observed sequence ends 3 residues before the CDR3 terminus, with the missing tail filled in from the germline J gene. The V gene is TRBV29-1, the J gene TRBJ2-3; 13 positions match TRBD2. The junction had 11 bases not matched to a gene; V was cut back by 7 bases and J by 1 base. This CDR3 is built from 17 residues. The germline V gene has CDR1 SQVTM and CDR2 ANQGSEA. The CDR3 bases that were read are TGCAGCGCCCACGGACTAGCGGGGGCCAGGGGCACAGATACG. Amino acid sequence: CSAHGLAGARGTDT. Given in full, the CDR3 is CSAHGLAGARGTDTQYF.

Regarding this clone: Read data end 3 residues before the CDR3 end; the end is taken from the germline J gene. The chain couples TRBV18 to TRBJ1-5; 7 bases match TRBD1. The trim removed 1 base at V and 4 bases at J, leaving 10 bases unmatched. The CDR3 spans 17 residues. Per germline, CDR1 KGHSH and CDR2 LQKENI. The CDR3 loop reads CASSPRGPGQLNQPQHF. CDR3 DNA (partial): TGTGCCAGCTCACCACGGGGACCGGGACAGCTTAATCAGCCC.

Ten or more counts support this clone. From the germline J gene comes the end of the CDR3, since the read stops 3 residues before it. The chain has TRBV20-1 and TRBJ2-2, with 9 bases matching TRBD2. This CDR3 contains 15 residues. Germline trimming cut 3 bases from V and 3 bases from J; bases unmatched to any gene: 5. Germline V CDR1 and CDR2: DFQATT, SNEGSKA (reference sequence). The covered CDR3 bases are TGCAGTGCTAGGCTTGCGGGGGGGTACACCGGGGAG. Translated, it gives CSARLAGGYTGE. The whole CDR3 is CSARLAGGYTGELFF.

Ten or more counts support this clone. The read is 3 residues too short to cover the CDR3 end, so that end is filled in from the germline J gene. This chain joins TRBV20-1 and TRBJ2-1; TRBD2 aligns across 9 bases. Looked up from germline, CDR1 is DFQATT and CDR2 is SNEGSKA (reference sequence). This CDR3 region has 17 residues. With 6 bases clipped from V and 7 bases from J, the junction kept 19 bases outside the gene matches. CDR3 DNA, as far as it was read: TGCAGTGCCACAAGCCACTTTCTAGCGGGAACCGGTAATGAG. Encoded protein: CSATSHFLAGTGNE. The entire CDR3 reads CSATSHFLAGTGNEQFF.

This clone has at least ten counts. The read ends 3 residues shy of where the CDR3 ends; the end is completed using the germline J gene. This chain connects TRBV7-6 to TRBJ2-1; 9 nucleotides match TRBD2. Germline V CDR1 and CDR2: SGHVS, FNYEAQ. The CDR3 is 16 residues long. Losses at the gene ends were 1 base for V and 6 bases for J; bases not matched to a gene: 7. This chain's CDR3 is CASSLGGSTSGNEQFF. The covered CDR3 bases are TGTGCCAGCAGCTTAGGAGGGTCGACTAGCGGCAATGAG.

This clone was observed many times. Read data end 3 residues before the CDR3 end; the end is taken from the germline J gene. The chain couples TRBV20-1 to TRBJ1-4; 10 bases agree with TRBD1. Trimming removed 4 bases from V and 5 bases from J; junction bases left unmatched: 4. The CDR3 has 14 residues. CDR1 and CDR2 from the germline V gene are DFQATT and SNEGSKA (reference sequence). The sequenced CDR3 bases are TGCAGTGCTACCTGGACAGGGGGAAATGAAAAA. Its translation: CSATWTGGNEK. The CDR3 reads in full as CSATWTGGNEKLFF.

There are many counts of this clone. The CDR3 DNA, read in part, is TGTGCCAGCAGCTGGACAGGGAGTGAGACC. This gives the protein CASSWTGSET. The complete CDR3 reads CASSWTGSETQYF. This chain connects TRBV5-4 to TRBJ2-5, with TRBD1 matching over 8 bases. The missing CDR3 end, 3 residues past where the read stops, is filled in from the germline J gene. V shed 3 bases, J shed 5 bases, and the junction held 3 bases outside the gene matches. Germline assignment: CDR1 SGHNT and CDR2 YYREEE (reference sequence). This CDR3 contains 13 residues.

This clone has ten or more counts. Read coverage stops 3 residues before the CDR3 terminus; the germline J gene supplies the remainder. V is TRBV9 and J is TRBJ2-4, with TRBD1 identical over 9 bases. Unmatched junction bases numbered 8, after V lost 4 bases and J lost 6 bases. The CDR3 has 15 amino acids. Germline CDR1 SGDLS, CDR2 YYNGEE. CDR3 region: CASSPHGQGSNIQYF. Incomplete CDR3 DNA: TGTGCCAGCAGCCCCCACGGACAGGGGTCAAACATT.

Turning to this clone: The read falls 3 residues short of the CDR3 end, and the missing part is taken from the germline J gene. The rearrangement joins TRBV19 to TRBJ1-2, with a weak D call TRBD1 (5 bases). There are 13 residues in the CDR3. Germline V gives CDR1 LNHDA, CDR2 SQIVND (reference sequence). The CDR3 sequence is CASSITSGGDYTF. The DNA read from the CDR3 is TGTGCCAGTAGTATAACTAGCGGGGGTGAC.

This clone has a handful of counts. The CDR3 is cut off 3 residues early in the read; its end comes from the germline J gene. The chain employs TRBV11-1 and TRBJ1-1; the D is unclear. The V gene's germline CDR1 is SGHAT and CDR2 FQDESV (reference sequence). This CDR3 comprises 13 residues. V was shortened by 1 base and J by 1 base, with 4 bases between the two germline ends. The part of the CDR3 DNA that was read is TGTGCCAGCAGCTTAGGCAGGAACACTGAA. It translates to CASSLGRNTE. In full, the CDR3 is CASSLGRNTEAFF.

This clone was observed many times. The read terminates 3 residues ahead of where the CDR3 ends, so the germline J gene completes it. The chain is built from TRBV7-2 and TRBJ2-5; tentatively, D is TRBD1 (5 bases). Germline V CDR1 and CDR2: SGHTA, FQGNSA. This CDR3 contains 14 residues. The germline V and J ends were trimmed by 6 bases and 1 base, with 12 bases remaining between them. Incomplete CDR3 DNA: TGTGCCAGCAGAGCCCCAGGGTTCCAAGAGACC. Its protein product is CASRAPGFQET. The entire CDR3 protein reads CASRAPGFQETQYF.

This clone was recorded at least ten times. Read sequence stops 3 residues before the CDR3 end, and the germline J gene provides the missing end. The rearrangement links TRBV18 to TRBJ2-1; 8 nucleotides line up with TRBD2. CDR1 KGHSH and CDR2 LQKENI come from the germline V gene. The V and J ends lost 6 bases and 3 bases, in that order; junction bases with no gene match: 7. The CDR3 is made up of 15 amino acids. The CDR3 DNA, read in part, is TGTGCCAGCTCCCAAAGCGGGGGTTACTACAATGAG. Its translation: CASSQSGGYYNE. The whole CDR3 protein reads CASSQSGGYYNEQFF.

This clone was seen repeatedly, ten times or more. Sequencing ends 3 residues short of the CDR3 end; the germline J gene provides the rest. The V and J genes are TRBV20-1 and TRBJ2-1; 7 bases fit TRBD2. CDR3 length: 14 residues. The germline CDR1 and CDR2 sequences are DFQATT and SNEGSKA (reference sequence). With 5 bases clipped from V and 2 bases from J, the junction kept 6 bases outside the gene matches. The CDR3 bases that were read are TGCAGTGCTCCCGAGCGGGGTACCTACAATGAG. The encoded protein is CSAPERGTYNE. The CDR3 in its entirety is CSAPERGTYNEQFF.

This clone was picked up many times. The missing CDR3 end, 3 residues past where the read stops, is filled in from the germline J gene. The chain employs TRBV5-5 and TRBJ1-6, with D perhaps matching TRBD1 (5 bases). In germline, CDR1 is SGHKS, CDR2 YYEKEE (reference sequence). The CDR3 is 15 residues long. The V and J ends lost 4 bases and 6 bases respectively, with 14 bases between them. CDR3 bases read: TGTGCCAGCAGCCCGCAGGGAAGGGGTAATTCACCC. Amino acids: CASSPQGRGNSP. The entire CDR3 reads CASSPQGRGNSPLHF.

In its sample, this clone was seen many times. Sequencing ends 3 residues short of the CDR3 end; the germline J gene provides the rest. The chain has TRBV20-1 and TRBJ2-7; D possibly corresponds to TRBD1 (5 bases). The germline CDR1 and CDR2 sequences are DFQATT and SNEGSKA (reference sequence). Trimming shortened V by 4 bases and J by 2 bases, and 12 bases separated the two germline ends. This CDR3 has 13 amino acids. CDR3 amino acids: CSAIPGRAYEQYF. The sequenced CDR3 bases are TGCAGTGCTATACCGGGCAGGGCCTACGAG.

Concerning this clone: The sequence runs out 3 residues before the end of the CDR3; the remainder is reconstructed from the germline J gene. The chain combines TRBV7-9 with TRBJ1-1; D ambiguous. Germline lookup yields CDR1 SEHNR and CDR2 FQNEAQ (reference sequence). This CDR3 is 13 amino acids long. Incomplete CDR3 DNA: TGTGCCAGCAGAGAGGACTCTTCCGATGAG. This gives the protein CASREDSSDE. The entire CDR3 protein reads CASREDSSDEAFF. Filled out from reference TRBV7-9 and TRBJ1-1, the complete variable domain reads DTGVSQNPRHKITKRGQNVTFRCDPISEHNRLYWYRQTLGQGPEFLTYFQNEAQLEKSRLLSDRFSAERPKGSFSTLEIQRTEQGDSAMYLCASREDSSDEAFFGQGTRLTVV.

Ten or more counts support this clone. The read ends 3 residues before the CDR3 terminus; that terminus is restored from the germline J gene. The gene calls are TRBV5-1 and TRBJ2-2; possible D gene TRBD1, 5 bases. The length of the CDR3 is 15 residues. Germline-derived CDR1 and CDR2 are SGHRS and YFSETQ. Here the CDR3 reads CASSRTGPPREKLFF. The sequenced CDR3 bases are TGCGCCAGCAGCCGAACAGGACCCCCTAGGGAAAAG.

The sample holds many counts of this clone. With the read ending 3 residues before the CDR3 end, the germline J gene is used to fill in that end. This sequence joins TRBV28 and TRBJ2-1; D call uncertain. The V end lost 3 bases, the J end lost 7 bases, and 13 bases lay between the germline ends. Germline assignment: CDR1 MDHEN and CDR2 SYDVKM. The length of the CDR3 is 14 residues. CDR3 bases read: TGTGCCAGCAGTTTGAGGAACAGCCTAAATGAG. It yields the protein CASSLRNSLNE. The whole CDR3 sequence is CASSLRNSLNEQFF.